These 27 T cell receptor beta chains were sequenced from one sample in a study of spatial heterogeneity in lung cancer. The time point here: blood at routine non-recurrence follow-up after resection. In TCRdb, the 5' RACE reads were re-called with MiXCR into one record per CDR3 protein. The repertoire consists of around 1,200 distinct CDR3 sequences, with less than 30% occurring once and the leading ten covering 20% to 25%. The source was PBMCs, collected at follow-up. Receptors were obtained from a male donor with early-stage non-small cell lung cancer.

This clonotype is classed as large. The chain combines TRBV12-3 or TRBV12-4 with TRBJ1-1; the D is unclear. The CDR3 has 17 residues. The V and J ends lost 4 bases and 1 base respectively, with 19 bases between them. CDR3 region: CASSCTRVPVKNTEAFF. The CDR3 bases are TGTGCCAGCAGTTGTACACGGGTCCCCGTTAAGAACACTGAAGCTTTCTTT.

The rearrangement joins TRBV6-6 to TRBJ1-6; D possibly corresponds to TRBD1 (6 bases). The CDR3 consists of 13 residues. The V and J ends lost 6 bases and 10 bases respectively, with 13 bases between them. Per germline, CDR1 MNHNY and CDR2 SVGAGI (reference sequence). The CDR3 DNA reads as TGTGCCAGCAGCACACAGGGTTGGTCACCCCTCCACTTT. This gives the protein CASSTQGWSPLHF.

In nucleotides, the CDR3 is TGTGCCACCAGAGGACAGGGGAACACTGAAGCTTTCTTT. Protein: CATRGQGNTEAFF. The chain has TRBV6-5 and TRBJ1-1; TRBD1 matches 8 bases. The CDR3 covers 13 residues. Trimming at V came to 10 bases and at J to 1 base, leaving 5 bases not matched to a gene. From germline, CDR1 is MNHEY and CDR2 SVGAGI.

This clonotype is medium-sized by share. The chain joins TRBV11-2 to TRBJ2-5, with D uncertain. The germline CDR1 and CDR2 sequences are SGHAT and FQNNGV. The V gene lost 4 bases and the J gene lost 4 bases, with 16 bases spanning the gap. The length of the CDR3 is 15 residues. The CDR3 DNA sequence: TGTGCCAGCAGCTCCACCCGCGGTAGAGGAGAGACCCAGTACTTC. It yields the protein CASSSTRGRGETQYF. The complete variable domain, with remaining parts taken from reference TRBV11-2 and TRBJ2-5, reads EAGVAQSPRYKIIEKRQSVAFWCNPISGHATLYWYQQILGQGPKLLIQFQNNGVVDDSQLPKDRFSAERLKGVDSTLKIQPAKLEDSAVYLCASSSTRGRGETQYFGPGTRLLVL.

This clonotype was detected ten times or more. This chain joins TRBV28 and TRBJ1-1; tentative D call: TRBD1 (5 bases). The CDR3 has 16 amino acids. Trimming shortened V by 2 bases and J by 3 bases, and 16 bases separated the two germline ends. Germline loops: CDR1 MDHEN, CDR2 SYDVKM. The CDR3 region is CASSLREAIGDTEAFF. The CDR3, as DNA: TGTGCCAGCAGTTTAAGAGAGGCGATAGGGGACACTGAAGCTTTCTTT.

By its share, this clonotype is large (0.1 to 1%). V is TRBV2 and J is TRBJ2-2, with D unclear. The CDR3 extends over 14 amino acids. Germline CDR1 is SNHLY and CDR2 is FYNNEI. Trimming stripped 4 bases from V and 4 bases from J, with 10 bases between. The CDR3 loop reads CASSVVFSTGELFF. The CDR3 DNA reads as TGTGCCAGCAGTGTTGTGTTTAGCACCGGGGAGCTGTTTTTT.

This clonotype is classed as large. The chain joins TRBV11-2 to TRBJ2-5, with 10 bases fitting TRBD1. Germline CDR1 is SGHAT and CDR2 is FQNNGV. This CDR3 is built from 15 residues. J was trimmed by 5 bases and V by 4 bases; bases with no gene match: 7. The chain's CDR3 is CASSSDRGQGETQYF. The CDR3 bases are TGTGCCAGCAGCTCAGACAGGGGGCAGGGTGAGACCCAGTACTTC.

This clonotype is labeled medium-sized. The V and J genes are TRBV11-1 and TRBJ2-1, with D perhaps matching TRBD2 (7 bases). Germline CDR1 and CDR2: SGHAT and FQDESV (reference sequence). The CDR3 is made up of 15 amino acids. Trimming pared 0 bases from V and 5 bases from J, leaving 11 bases between. The DNA of the CDR3 is TGTGCCAGCAGCTTAGCGGGAGGGGGGCACAATGAGCAGTTCTTC. Its translation is CASSLAGGGHNEQFF.

The genes are TRBV29-1 and TRBJ2-1, with D perhaps matching TRBD2 (6 bases). The germline CDR1 and CDR2 sequences are SQVTM and ANQGSEA. Trimming pared 4 bases from V and 7 bases from J, leaving 17 bases between. The CDR3 contains 14 residues. The CDR3, as DNA: TGCAGCGTTGCCCGGGACTCTCGCAGGAATGAGCAGTTCTTC. The encoded protein is CSVARDSRRNEQFF.

This clonotype was seen a handful of times. J is TRBJ2-7 and V is TRBV7-9; D gene uncertain. Per germline, CDR1 SEHNR and CDR2 FQNEAQ (reference sequence). The CDR3 loop spans 14 amino acids. Trimming left V 1 base short and J 6 bases short, with 13 bases between. CDR3 sequence: CASSLVLGLSEQYF. CDR3 nucleotides: TGTGCCAGCAGCTTAGTACTCGGCCTCTCCGAGCAGTACTTC.

There are a few counts of this clonotype. The chain couples TRBV6-2 or TRBV6-3 to TRBJ2-4; TRBD1 aligns across 9 bases. V shed 4 bases and J 7 bases; nucleotides not matched to a gene: 8. Per germline, CDR1 MNHEY and CDR2 SVGEGT. The CDR3 contains 15 residues. CDR3 sequence (DNA): TGTGCCAGCAGTTCCACAGGGGGCGTACTGAACATTCAGTACTTC. The encoded protein is CASSSTGGVLNIQYF.

In its sample, this clonotype was seen a few times. The V call is TRBV30, the J call TRBJ2-7; D may be TRBD1 (6 bases). The CDR3 covers 15 residues. The germline V gene encodes CDR1 GTSNPN and CDR2 SVGIG (reference sequence). V lost 5 bases and J lost 0, with 17 bases in between. The chain's CDR3 is CAWGLGGFTSYEQYF. The CDR3 DNA follows: TGTGCCTGGGGCCTAGGGGGATTCACCTCCTACGAGCAGTACTTC. Full variable domain (missing parts from reference TRBV30 and TRBJ2-7): SQTIHQWPATLVQPVGSPLSLECTVEGTSNPNLYWYRQAAGRGLQLLFYSVGIGQISSEVPQNLSASRPQDRQFILSSKKLLLSDSGFYLCAWGLGGFTSYEQYFGPGTRLTVT.

This clonotype has at least ten counts. The chain couples TRBV27 to TRBJ1-5; a possible D gene is TRBD1 (6 bases). The V end lost 8 bases, the J end lost 3 bases, and 17 bases lay between the germline ends. This CDR3 has 15 residues. Germline V gene sequence: CDR1 MNHEY, CDR2 SMNVEV (reference sequence). The chain's CDR3 is CASGLQGTANQPQHF. Written as DNA, the CDR3 is TGTGCCAGCGGATTACAGGGTACCGCCAATCAGCCCCAGCATTTT.

Judged by abundance, this clonotype is large (0.1 to 1%). V and J are TRBV20-1 and TRBJ2-7, with TRBD2 as a possible D gene (6 bases). The CDR3 is 15 amino acids. Trimming left V 3 bases short and J 0 bases short, with 15 bases between. Germline-derived CDR1 and CDR2 are DFQATT and SNEGSKA (reference sequence). In DNA, the CDR3 is TGCAGTGCTAGTCCCAGACTAGAGAACTCCTACGAGCAGTACTTC. This sequence encodes CSASPRLENSYEQYF.

This clonotype is judged medium-sized (0.01 to 0.1%). This sequence joins TRBV10-2 and TRBJ2-7; tentative D call: TRBD2 (7 bases). Germline V gives CDR1 WSHSY, CDR2 SAAADI. The CDR3 totals 14 residues. The V and J ends lost 8 bases and 2 bases respectively, with 16 bases between them. The CDR3 DNA is TGCGCCAGCGGGGGGGCAGGAACGGCCTACGAGCAGTACTTC. It yields the protein CASGGAGTAYEQYF.

J is TRBJ2-3 and V is TRBV6-6, with 8 bases matching TRBD2. Germline V lookup: CDR1 MNHNY, CDR2 SVGAGI (reference sequence). This CDR3 is built from 16 residues. Trimming took 5 bases from V and 6 from J; bases not matched to a gene: 13. The CDR3 is CASSPGGAGVSDTQYF. The CDR3 bases are TGTGCCAGCAGTCCCGGGGGGGCCGGTGTTTCGGATACGCAGTATTTT.

This clonotype is termed large. DNA for the CDR3: TGTGCCAGCAGCTCAGGGGGTGCAGGACTTGAGTTCTTC. This sequence encodes CASSSGGAGLEFF. The chain couples TRBV7-9 to TRBJ2-1; 7 nucleotides align to TRBD1. Germline V gives CDR1 SEHNR, CDR2 FQNEAQ (reference sequence). The CDR3 is made up of 13 amino acids. V trimming: 4 bases; J trimming: 14 bases; junction bases outside the gene matches: 11.

The table lists this clonotype with a few counts. The V call is TRBV28, the J call TRBJ2-3; a possible D gene is TRBD2 (6 bases). With 2 bases removed from V and 4 bases from J, the gap between germline ends came to 19 bases. CDR3 length: 17 amino acids. Germline values: CDR1 MDHEN, CDR2 SYDVKM. CDR3 loop: CASSLREKRSYSDTQYF. Here the CDR3 DNA reads TGTGCCAGCAGTTTACGGGAGAAGCGATCGTATTCAGATACGCAGTATTTT.

This clonotype is large. The V gene is TRBV15, the J gene TRBJ2-3, with D possibly matching TRBD2 (6 bases). V was shortened by 8 bases and J by 0 bases, with 9 bases between the two germline ends. Germline CDR1 and CDR2: LNHNV and YYDKDF (reference sequence). The CDR3 consists of 13 residues. The CDR3 nucleotides are TGTGCCACCCGGGAGCCTAGCACAGATACGCAGTATTTT. It is translated as CATREPSTDTQYF.

V usage is TRBV7-2 and J usage is TRBJ2-6, with 7 bases identical to TRBD2. J was trimmed by 0 bases and V by 0 bases; bases with no gene match: 8. Germline CDR1 and CDR2: SGHTA and FQGNSA. This CDR3 is 19 amino acids long. CDR3 coding DNA: TGTGCCAGCAGCTTAGCCCGCCTAGCGGTCTACTCTGGGGCCAACGTCCTGACTTTC. Translating gives CASSLARLAVYSGANVLTF.

This clonotype was observed a handful of times. The genes are TRBV12-3 or TRBV12-4 and TRBJ2-2; 7 nucleotides agree with TRBD2. V lost 3 bases, J lost 5 bases, and 6 bases stayed unmatched. The CDR3 has 15 amino acids. The CDR3 DNA reads as TGTGCCAGCAGTTTGTCAGGGAGGGGAACCGGGGAGCTGTTTTTT. Its translation is CASSLSGRGTGELFF.

Relative to its sample, this clonotype is medium-sized. This chain connects TRBV28 to TRBJ2-2; TRBD1 aligns across 9 bases. Trimming removed 5 bases from V and 6 bases from J; junction bases left unmatched: 13. Per germline, CDR1 MDHEN and CDR2 SYDVKM. The CDR3 is 17 amino acids. The CDR3 bases are TGTGCCAGCAGTGAGGAATCGGACAGGGGATACTCCGGGGAGCTGTTTTTT. Protein sequence: CASSEESDRGYSGELFF.

The chain uses TRBV7-9 and TRBJ1-1; 9 nucleotides match TRBD1. After removal of 5 bases from V and 5 bases from J, the junction contained 6 bases not matched to a gene. This CDR3 has 14 amino acids. Germline V gives CDR1 SEHNR, CDR2 FQNEAQ (reference sequence). For the CDR3, the DNA is TGTGCCAGCAGCCAACAGGGGGCTAGGACTGAAGCTTTCTTT. Residues: CASSQQGARTEAFF. The whole variable domain, filled in from reference TRBV7-9 and TRBJ1-1, reads DTGVSQNPRHKITKRGQNVTFRCDPISEHNRLYWYRQTLGQGPEFLTYFQNEAQLEKSRLLSDRFSAERPKGSFSTLEIQRTEQGDSAMYLCASSQQGARTEAFFGQGTRLTVV.

By frequency in the sample, this clonotype is large (0.1 to 1%). The rearrangement uses TRBV11-2 and TRBJ2-2; D is possibly TRBD1 (5 bases). Germline CDR1 reads SGHAT; CDR2 reads FQNNGV. The V and J ends lost 4 bases and 2 bases respectively, with 11 bases between them. CDR3 length: 15 amino acids. The CDR3 here is CASSYTGLNTGELFF. CDR3 in DNA: TGTGCCAGCAGCTACACAGGTCTCAACACCGGGGAGCTGTTTTTT.

The chain carries TRBV11-3 and TRBJ2-2, with D possibly matching TRBD1 (6 bases). Between the trimmed V and J ends, which lost 5 bases and 5 bases, there was a span of 9 bases. CDR1 and CDR2 (germline): SGHNT, YENEEA. The CDR3 is 13 residues long. In DNA form, the CDR3 reads TGTGCCAGCAGCACCGGACAGACCGGGGAGCTGTTTTTT. Protein sequence: CASSTGQTGELFF.

The chain has TRBV5-5 and TRBJ1-5, with 10 bases aligning to TRBD1. J was trimmed by 7 bases and V by 1 base; bases with no gene match: 5. Germline CDR1 reads SGHKS; CDR2 reads YYEKEE (reference sequence). The CDR3 contains 15 residues. As DNA, the CDR3 is TGTGCCAGCAGCTTGTTGGGGACAGGGGAACAGCCCCAGCATTTT. Its protein product is CASSLLGTGEQPQHF. Full variable domain (rest looked up from reference TRBV5-5 and TRBJ1-5): DAGVTQSPTHLIKTRGQQVTLRCSPISGHKSVSWYQQVLGQGPQFIFQYYEKEERGRGNFPDRFSARQFPNYSSELNVNALLLGDSALYLCASSLLGTGEQPQHFGDGTRLSIL.

The chain is built from TRBV20-1 and TRBJ2-7; 9 positions match TRBD2. Losses at the gene ends were 3 bases for V and 6 bases for J; bases not matched to a gene: 9. CDR3 size: 14 residues. Germline loops: CDR1 DFQATT, CDR2 SNEGSKA (reference sequence). CDR3 sequence: CSASFSREGREQYF. The CDR3 DNA reads as TGCAGTGCTAGTTTCTCGCGGGAGGGCCGCGAGCAGTACTTC.